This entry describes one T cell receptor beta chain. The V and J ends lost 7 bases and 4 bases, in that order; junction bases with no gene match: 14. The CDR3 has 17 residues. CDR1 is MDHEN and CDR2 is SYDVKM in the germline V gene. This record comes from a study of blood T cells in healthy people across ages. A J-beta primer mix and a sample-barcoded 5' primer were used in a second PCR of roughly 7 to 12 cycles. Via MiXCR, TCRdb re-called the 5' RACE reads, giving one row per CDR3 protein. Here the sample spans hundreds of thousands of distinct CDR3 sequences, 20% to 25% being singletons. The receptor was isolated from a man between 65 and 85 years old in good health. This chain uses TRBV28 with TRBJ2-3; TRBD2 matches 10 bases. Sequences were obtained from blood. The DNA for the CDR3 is TGTGCCAGCACCCCTAGGAAGCGGGAGGGCCCCCCAGATACGCAGTATTTT. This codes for CASTPRKREGPPDTQYF.